These T cell receptor beta chains were read from a single sample in a study of blood T cell repertoires in COVID-19. TCRdb keeps only in-frame clones here, not all; method: immunoSEQ multiplex PCR. The sample includes roughly 230,000 clones, about 85% seen only once; the top ten take around 6.3%. The sequencing sample was made of PBMCs or T cells enriched from blood (not recorded which). Receptors originate from a woman between 50 and 59 years old who had been exposed to COVID-19. CDR3s include the opening cysteine and the closing phenylalanine or tryptophan. Each record gives: CDR3 DNA, CDR3 protein, J gene, V gene, clone size, D gene. D genes are given only for firm matches. Clone size is stated in some rows and not others, as once, few, many or a class when expanded.

CDR3 DNA: TGTGCCAGCAACGGTGGCAGCGGCTCGGGAACAAACTATGGCTACACCTTC
CDR3 protein: CASNGGSGSGTNYGYTF
J gene: TRBJ1-2
V gene: TRBV28
clone size: NA
D gene: NA

CDR3 DNA: TGTGCCAGCCTGTATGGAGGGCAGGGCGCTTTCTATGGCTACACCTTC
CDR3 protein: CASLYGGQGAFYGYTF
J gene: TRBJ1-2
V gene: TRBV28
clone size: NA
D gene: NA

CDR3 DNA: TGTGCCAGTGTCCCTGGGGCCGGCGGGATGAACACTGAAGCTTTCTTT
CDR3 protein: CASVPGAGGMNTEAFF
J gene: TRBJ1-1
V gene: TRBV19
clone size: NA
D gene: NA

CDR3 DNA: TGTGCCAGCAGCTTAAGTGCAGGGGCTAACTATGGCTACACCTTC
CDR3 protein: CASSLSAGANYGYTF
J gene: TRBJ1-2
V gene: TRBV7-8
clone size: NA
D gene: NA

CDR3 DNA: TGTGCCAGCTCACCCAGAGACAGGGAAGGGTCACCCCTCCACTTT
CDR3 protein: CASSPRDREGSPLHF
J gene: TRBJ1-6
V gene: TRBV18
clone size: NA
D gene: TRBD1

CDR3 DNA: TGCAGCGGAACAGGGGGAACCGGGGAGCTGTTTTTT
CDR3 protein: CSGTGGTGELFF
J gene: TRBJ2-2
V gene: TRBV29-1
clone size: once
D gene: TRBD1

CDR3 DNA: TGTGCCAGCAGCGACGACCCGCGGGGCAATGAGCAGTTCTTC
CDR3 protein: CASSDDPRGNEQFF
J gene: TRBJ2-1
V gene: TRBV9
clone size: NA
D gene: NA

CDR3 DNA: TGTGCCAGCAGCTTGGGGGTCGGGGGGTGGACTGAAGCTTTCTTT
CDR3 protein: CASSLGVGGWTEAFF
J gene: TRBJ1-1
V gene: TRBV5-6
clone size: once
D gene: NA

CDR3 DNA: TGTGCCAGCAGCTCCTCTTGGGCAGGGGAAGCTGGAAACACCATATATTTT
CDR3 protein: CASSSSWAGEAGNTIYF
J gene: TRBJ1-3
V gene: TRBV3-1/TRBV3-2
clone size: NA
D gene: NA

CDR3 DNA: TGTGCCAGCTCAAGGACAGGGGATAATTCACCCCTCCACTTT
CDR3 protein: CASSRTGDNSPLHF
J gene: TRBJ1-6
V gene: TRBV18
clone size: NA
D gene: TRBD1

CDR3 DNA: TGTGCCAGCAGCGTAGATGGGAGGGGTCAGTATGGCTACACCTTC
CDR3 protein: CASSVDGRGQYGYTF
J gene: TRBJ1-2
V gene: TRBV9
clone size: NA
D gene: NA

CDR3 DNA: TGTGCCAGCAGTTACGGTAACTATGGCTACACCTTC
CDR3 protein: CASSYGNYGYTF
J gene: TRBJ1-2
V gene: TRBV7-9
clone size: NA
D gene: NA

CDR3 DNA: TGTGCCAGCCCTAAGGCAGGGGGAGCCATGAACACTGAAGCTTTCTTT
CDR3 protein: CASPKAGGAMNTEAFF
J gene: TRBJ1-1
V gene: TRBV25-1
clone size: NA
D gene: TRBD1

CDR3 DNA: TGTGCCAACCTGGACAGGACTAACTATGGCTACACCTTC
CDR3 protein: CANLDRTNYGYTF
J gene: TRBJ1-2
V gene: TRBV10-3
clone size: NA
D gene: TRBD1

CDR3 DNA: TGTGCCAGCAGTTCCTGGGAGGATACGCAGTATTTT
CDR3 protein: CASSSWEDTQYF
J gene: TRBJ2-3
V gene: TRBV12-3/TRBV12-4
clone size: NA
D gene: NA

CDR3 DNA: TGTGCCAGCAGCCCCCAAGGGGAAACTAATGAGCAGTTCTTC
CDR3 protein: CASSPQGETNEQFF
J gene: TRBJ2-1
V gene: TRBV11-1
clone size: NA
D gene: NA

CDR3 DNA: TGTGCCTGGAGTGTGGGACAGGCAGCTTTCTTT
CDR3 protein: CAWSVGQAAFF
J gene: TRBJ1-1
V gene: TRBV30
clone size: NA
D gene: TRBD1

CDR3 DNA: TGCGCCAGCAGCTTCCAGCGGGGCTATACAGATACGCAGTATTTT
CDR3 protein: CASSFQRGYTDTQYF
J gene: TRBJ2-3
V gene: TRBV5-1
clone size: NA
D gene: TRBD2

CDR3 DNA: TGTGCCAGCTCACCACCGGGACAGTATAATTCACCCCTCCACTTT
CDR3 protein: CASSPPGQYNSPLHF
J gene: TRBJ1-6
V gene: TRBV18
clone size: NA
D gene: TRBD1

CDR3 DNA: TGTGCCAGCAGCTCCCGATCCGGGACAGGGTTCTACGAGCAGTACTTC
CDR3 protein: CASSSRSGTGFYEQYF
J gene: TRBJ2-7
V gene: TRBV7-9
clone size: NA
D gene: TRBD1

CDR3 DNA: TGTGCCAGCAGTTACGGGGGGCTCGGGGGGAACGAGCAGTACTTC
CDR3 protein: CASSYGGLGGNEQYF
J gene: TRBJ2-7
V gene: TRBV6-5
clone size: NA
D gene: NA

CDR3 DNA: TGTGCCAGCCGCGGGGGCCAGAATTCACCCCTCCACTTT
CDR3 protein: CASRGGQNSPLHF
J gene: TRBJ1-6
V gene: TRBV7-9
clone size: NA
D gene: NA

CDR3 DNA: TGTGCCAGCAGTAAGGCGGGCAGCCACTACAATGAGCAGTTCTTC
CDR3 protein: CASSKAGSHYNEQFF
J gene: TRBJ2-1
V gene: TRBV6-2/TRBV6-3
clone size: NA
D gene: NA

CDR3 DNA: TGTGCCAGTACCTGGGACAGGGGGACAGATACGCAGTATTTT
CDR3 protein: CASTWDRGTDTQYF
J gene: TRBJ2-3
V gene: TRBV19
clone size: NA
D gene: TRBD1

CDR3 DNA: TGTGCCATCAGTGAGAACCTACCGGGACAGAATCAGCCCCAGCATTTT
CDR3 protein: CAISENLPGQNQPQHF
J gene: TRBJ1-5
V gene: TRBV10-3
clone size: NA
D gene: TRBD1

CDR3 DNA: TGTGCCAGCAGCTTAGGTCTACGGACAGTGAACAATCAGCCCCAGCATTTT
CDR3 protein: CASSLGLRTVNNQPQHF
J gene: TRBJ1-5
V gene: TRBV7-8
clone size: NA
D gene: NA

CDR3 DNA: TGTGCCAGCAGCACCGGGACAGGGATGCGGACCGGGGAGCTGTTTTTT
CDR3 protein: CASSTGTGMRTGELFF
J gene: TRBJ2-2
V gene: TRBV5-4
clone size: NA
D gene: TRBD1

CDR3 DNA: TGTGCCAGTAGCGGGAGCGGCAGGATCGAACACACTGAAGCTTTCTTT
CDR3 protein: CASSGSGRIEHTEAFF
J gene: TRBJ1-1
V gene: TRBV19
clone size: NA
D gene: NA

CDR3 DNA: TGTGCCAGCTGGTCTAGACAGGGGTTTAACACTGAAGCTTTCTTT
CDR3 protein: CASWSRQGFNTEAFF
J gene: TRBJ1-1
V gene: TRBV27
clone size: NA
D gene: TRBD1

CDR3 DNA: TGTGCCAGCAGTAGTACGGGGAACGGGATAACCACCCTCCACTTT
CDR3 protein: CASSSTGNGITTLHF
J gene: TRBJ1-6
V gene: TRBV28
clone size: NA
D gene: NA

CDR3 DNA: TGCAGCGTTGAAGTTTTTGGACAGGCCGGTGGCTACACCTTC
CDR3 protein: CSVEVFGQAGGYTF
J gene: TRBJ1-2
V gene: TRBV29-1
clone size: NA
D gene: TRBD1

CDR3 DNA: TGTGCCAGCAGTTACAGAGGGGGCAATAATCAGCCCCAGCATTTT
CDR3 protein: CASSYRGGNNQPQHF
J gene: TRBJ1-5
V gene: TRBV6-2/TRBV6-3
clone size: NA
D gene: TRBD1

CDR3 DNA: TGTGCCAGCAGCGTCAGTAGCGGGGGGATCACAGATACGCAGTATTTT
CDR3 protein: CASSVSSGGITDTQYF
J gene: TRBJ2-3
V gene: TRBV9
clone size: NA
D gene: TRBD2

CDR3 DNA: TGTGCCAGCAGCTTACCCCGGGGGGCAGCCGAGCAGTACTTC
CDR3 protein: CASSLPRGAAEQYF
J gene: TRBJ2-7
V gene: TRBV7-9
clone size: NA
D gene: NA

CDR3 DNA: TGTGCCAGCAGTTCGCGGACAGTGACCTCCTACGAGCAGTACTTC
CDR3 protein: CASSSRTVTSYEQYF
J gene: TRBJ2-7
V gene: TRBV27
clone size: NA
D gene: NA

CDR3 DNA: TGTGCCAGCAGCTTCGGGGTTTATAATTCACCCCTCCACTTT
CDR3 protein: CASSFGVYNSPLHF
J gene: TRBJ1-6
V gene: TRBV5-4
clone size: NA
D gene: NA

CDR3 DNA: TGTGCCAGTAGTATTAAAATCAACACTGAAGCTTTCTTT
CDR3 protein: CASSIKINTEAFF
J gene: TRBJ1-1
V gene: TRBV19
clone size: NA
D gene: NA

CDR3 DNA: TGCGCCAGCAGCTCAAACCGACAGGGGAGTGATTCACCCCTCCACTTT
CDR3 protein: CASSSNRQGSDSPLHF
J gene: TRBJ1-6
V gene: TRBV5-1
clone size: NA
D gene: TRBD1

CDR3 DNA: TGTGCCATCAGTACTAGCCTAGGCGGGGGTACGCAGTATTTT
CDR3 protein: CAISTSLGGGTQYF
J gene: TRBJ2-3
V gene: TRBV10-3
clone size: NA
D gene: TRBD2

CDR3 DNA: TGCGCCAGCAGCCCTCCGGTCGCGAACACCGGGGAGCTGTTTTTT
CDR3 protein: CASSPPVANTGELFF
J gene: TRBJ2-2
V gene: TRBV5-1
clone size: NA
D gene: NA

CDR3 DNA: TGTGCCAGCAGCCAGGTCCGGGGAGACTATGGCTACACCTTC
CDR3 protein: CASSQVRGDYGYTF
J gene: TRBJ1-2
V gene: TRBV5-4
clone size: NA
D gene: NA

CDR3 DNA: TGTGCCAGCCGGAGGCTACCGAACACCGGGGAGCTGTTTTTT
CDR3 protein: CASRRLPNTGELFF
J gene: TRBJ2-2
V gene: TRBV3-1/TRBV3-2
clone size: NA
D gene: NA

CDR3 DNA: TGCGCCAGCAGCTCCCCGGGAGTTCACAGTGAGCAGTTCTTC
CDR3 protein: CASSSPGVHSEQFF
J gene: TRBJ2-1
V gene: TRBV5-1
clone size: NA
D gene: NA

CDR3 DNA: TGTGCCAGCACCCCGGGGGGGAATCGGCCCCAGCATTTT
CDR3 protein: CASTPGGNRPQHF
J gene: TRBJ1-5
V gene: TRBV6-5
clone size: NA
D gene: NA

CDR3 DNA: TGTGCCAGCAGAGGGGGACCGCTCTCCTACGAGCAGTACTTC
CDR3 protein: CASRGGPLSYEQYF
J gene: TRBJ2-7
V gene: TRBV5-5
clone size: NA
D gene: NA

CDR3 DNA: TGCAGCGTTTCCACTAGCGCCAACTCCTACGAGCAGTACTTC
CDR3 protein: CSVSTSANSYEQYF
J gene: TRBJ2-7
V gene: TRBV29-1
clone size: once
D gene: TRBD2

CDR3 DNA: TGTGCAAGTCTCCCCCTATCGGAGGGTAGGGAGACCTACGAGCAGTACTTC
CDR3 protein: CASLPLSEGRETYEQYF
J gene: TRBJ2-7
V gene: TRBV12-2
clone size: NA
D gene: NA

CDR3 DNA: TGTGCCAGCAGTGAAGGTGGATTAGACAGGATCTATGGCTACACCTTC
CDR3 protein: CASSEGGLDRIYGYTF
J gene: TRBJ1-2
V gene: TRBV2
clone size: NA
D gene: NA

CDR3 DNA: TGTGCCAGCAGTTCGCCCAGGGGGCAAGGCGACACTGAAGCTTTCTTT
CDR3 protein: CASSSPRGQGDTEAFF
J gene: TRBJ1-1
V gene: TRBV28
clone size: many
D gene: TRBD1

CDR3 DNA: TGTGCCAGCAGCCCCGGACAGGGAAACACTGAAGCTTTCTTT
CDR3 protein: CASSPGQGNTEAFF
J gene: TRBJ1-1
V gene: TRBV14
clone size: NA
D gene: TRBD1